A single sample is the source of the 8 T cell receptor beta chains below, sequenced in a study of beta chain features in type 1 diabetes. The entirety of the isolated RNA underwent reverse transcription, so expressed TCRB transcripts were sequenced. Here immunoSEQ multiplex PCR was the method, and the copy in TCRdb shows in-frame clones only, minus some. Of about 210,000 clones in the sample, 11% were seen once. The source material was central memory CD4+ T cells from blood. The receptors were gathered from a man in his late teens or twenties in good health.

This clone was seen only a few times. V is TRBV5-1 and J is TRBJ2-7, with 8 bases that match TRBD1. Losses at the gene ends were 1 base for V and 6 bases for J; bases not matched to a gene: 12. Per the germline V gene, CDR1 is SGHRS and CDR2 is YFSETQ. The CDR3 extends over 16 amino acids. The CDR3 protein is CASSLTVPGTGIEQYF. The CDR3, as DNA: TGCGCCAGCAGCTTGACCGTTCCCGGGACAGGCATCGAGCAGTACTTC. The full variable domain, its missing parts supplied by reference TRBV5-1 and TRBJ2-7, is KAGVTQTPRYLIKTRGQQVTLSCSPISGHRSVSWYQQTPGQGLQFLFEYFSETQRNKGNFPGRFSGRQFSNSRSEMNVSTLELGDSALYLCASSLTVPGTGIEQYFGPGTRLTVT.

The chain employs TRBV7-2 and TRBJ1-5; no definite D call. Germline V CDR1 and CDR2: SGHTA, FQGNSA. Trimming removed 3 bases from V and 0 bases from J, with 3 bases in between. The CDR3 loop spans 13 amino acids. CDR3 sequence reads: CASSLDSNQPQHF. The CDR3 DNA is TGTGCCAGCAGCTTGGATAGCAATCAGCCCCAGCATTTT. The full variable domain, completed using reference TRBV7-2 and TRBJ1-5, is GAGVSQSPSNKVTEKGKDVELRCDPISGHTALYWYRQSLGQGLEFLIYFQGNSAPDKSGLPSDRFSAERTGGSVSTLTIQRTQQEDSAVYLCASSLDSNQPQHFGDGTRLSIL.

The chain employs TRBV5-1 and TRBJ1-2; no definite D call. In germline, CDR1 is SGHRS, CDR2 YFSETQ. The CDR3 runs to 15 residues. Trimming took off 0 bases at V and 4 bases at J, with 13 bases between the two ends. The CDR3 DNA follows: TGCGCCAGCAGCTTGGGTCCGCAGGCGCGCTATGGCTACACCTTC. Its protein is CASSLGPQARYGYTF.

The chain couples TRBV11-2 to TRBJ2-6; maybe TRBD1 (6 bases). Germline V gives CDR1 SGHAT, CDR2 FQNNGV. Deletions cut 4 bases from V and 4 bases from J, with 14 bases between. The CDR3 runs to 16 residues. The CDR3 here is CASSSSLGAGANVLTF. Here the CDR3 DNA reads TGTGCCAGCAGCTCCTCTTTGGGGGCAGGGGCCAACGTCCTGACTTTC.

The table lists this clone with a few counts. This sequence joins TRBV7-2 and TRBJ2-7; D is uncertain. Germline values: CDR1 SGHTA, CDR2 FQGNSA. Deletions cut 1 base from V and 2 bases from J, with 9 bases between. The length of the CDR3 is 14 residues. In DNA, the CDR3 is TGTGCCAGCAGCTTAGACGGGTCCGCCTACGAGCAGTACTTC. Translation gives CASSLDGSAYEQYF.

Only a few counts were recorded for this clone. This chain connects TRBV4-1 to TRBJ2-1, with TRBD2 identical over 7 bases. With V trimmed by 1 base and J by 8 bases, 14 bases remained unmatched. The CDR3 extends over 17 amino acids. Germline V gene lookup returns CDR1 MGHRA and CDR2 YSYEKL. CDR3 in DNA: TGCGCCAGCAGCCAAGGCCCTCCAGCGGGATCTTGGTATGAGCAGTTCTTC. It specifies CASSQGPPAGSWYEQFF.

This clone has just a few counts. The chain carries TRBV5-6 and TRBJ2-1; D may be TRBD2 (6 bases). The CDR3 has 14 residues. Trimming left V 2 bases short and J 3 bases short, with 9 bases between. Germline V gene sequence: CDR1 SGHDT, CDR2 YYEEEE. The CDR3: CASSLSGVYNEQFF. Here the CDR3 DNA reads TGTGCCAGCAGCTTATCGGGGGTCTACAATGAGCAGTTCTTC.

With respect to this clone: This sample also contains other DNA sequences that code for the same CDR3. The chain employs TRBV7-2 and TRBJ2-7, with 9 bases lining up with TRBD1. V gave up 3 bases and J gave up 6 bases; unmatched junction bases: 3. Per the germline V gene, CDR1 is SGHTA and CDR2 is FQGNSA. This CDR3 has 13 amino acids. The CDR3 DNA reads TGTGCCAGCAGCTTCACAGGGGGCGGCGAGCAGTACTTC. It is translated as CASSFTGGGEQYF.